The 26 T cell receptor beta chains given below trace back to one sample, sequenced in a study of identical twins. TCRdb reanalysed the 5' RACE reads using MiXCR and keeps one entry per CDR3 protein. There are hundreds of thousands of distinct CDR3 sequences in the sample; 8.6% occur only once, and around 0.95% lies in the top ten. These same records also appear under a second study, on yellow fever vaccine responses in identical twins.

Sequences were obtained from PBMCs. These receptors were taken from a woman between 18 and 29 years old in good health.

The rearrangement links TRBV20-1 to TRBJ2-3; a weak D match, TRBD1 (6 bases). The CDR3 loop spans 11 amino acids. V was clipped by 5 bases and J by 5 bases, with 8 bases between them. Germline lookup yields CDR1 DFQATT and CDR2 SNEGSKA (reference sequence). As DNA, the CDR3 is TGCAGTGCTTACAGGGAAGATACGCAGTATTTT. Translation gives CSAYREDTQYF.

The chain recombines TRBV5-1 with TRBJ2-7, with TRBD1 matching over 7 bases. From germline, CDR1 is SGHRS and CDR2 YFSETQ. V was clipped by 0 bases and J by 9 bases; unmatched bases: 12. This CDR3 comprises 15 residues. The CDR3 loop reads CASSLVTGTQSGQYF. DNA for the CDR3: TGCGCCAGCAGCTTGGTGACAGGGACCCAGTCCGGGCAGTACTTC.

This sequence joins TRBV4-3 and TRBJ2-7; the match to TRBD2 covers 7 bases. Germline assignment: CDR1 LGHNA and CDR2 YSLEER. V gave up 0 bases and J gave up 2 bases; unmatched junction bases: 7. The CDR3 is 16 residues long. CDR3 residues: CASSQDWDSGPYEQYF. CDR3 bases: TGCGCCAGCAGCCAAGATTGGGATAGCGGGCCCTACGAGCAGTACTTC.

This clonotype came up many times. In DNA, the CDR3 is TGTGCCAGCAGTCAACCCGGGACTAGCGGGGGGGCCCTGTCATATACGCAGTATTTT. This encodes CASSQPGTSGGALSYTQYF. The gene calls are TRBV2 and TRBJ2-3, with TRBD2 identical over 16 bases. The CDR3 is 19 amino acids. Germline CDR1 and CDR2: SNHLY and FYNNEI. The V segment lost 5 bases and the J segment 7 bases; nucleotides outside the gene matches: 15.

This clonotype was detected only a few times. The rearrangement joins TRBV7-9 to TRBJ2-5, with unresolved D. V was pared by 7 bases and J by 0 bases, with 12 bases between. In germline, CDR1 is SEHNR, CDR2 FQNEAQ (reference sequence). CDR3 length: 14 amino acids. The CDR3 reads CASTPTEYQETQYF. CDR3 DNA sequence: TGTGCCAGCACACCGACGGAGTACCAAGAGACCCAGTACTTC.

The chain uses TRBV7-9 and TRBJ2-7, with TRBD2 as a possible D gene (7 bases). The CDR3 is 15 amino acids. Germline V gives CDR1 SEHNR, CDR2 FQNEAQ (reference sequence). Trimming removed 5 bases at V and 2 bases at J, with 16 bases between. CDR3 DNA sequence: TGTGCCAGCAGCCACGAGGGGGGGCTGCCCTACGAGCAGTACTTC. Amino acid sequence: CASSHEGGLPYEQYF.

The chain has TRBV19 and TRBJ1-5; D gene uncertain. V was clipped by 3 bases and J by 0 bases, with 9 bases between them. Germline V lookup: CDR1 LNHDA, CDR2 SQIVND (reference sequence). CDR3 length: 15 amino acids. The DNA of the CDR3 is TGTGCCAGTAGTATGCAAGGGCATAGCAATCAGCCCCAGCATTTT. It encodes CASSMQGHSNQPQHF.

CDR3 nucleotide sequence: TGCAGCGTGACGGGACAGGGGACGGGTAATGAGCAGTTCTTC. Translated: CSVTGQGTGNEQFF. The rearrangement joins TRBV29-1 to TRBJ2-1, with 10 bases aligning to TRBD1. Germline trimming cut 6 bases from V and 7 bases from J; bases unmatched to any gene: 9. Germline loops: CDR1 SQVTM, CDR2 ANQGSEA. The CDR3 loop spans 14 amino acids.

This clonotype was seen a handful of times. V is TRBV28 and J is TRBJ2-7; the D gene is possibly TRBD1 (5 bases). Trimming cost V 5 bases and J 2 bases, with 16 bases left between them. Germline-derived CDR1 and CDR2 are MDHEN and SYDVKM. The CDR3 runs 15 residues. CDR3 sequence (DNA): TGTGCCAGCAGTGGGTCCGACAGCTCCCCCTACGAGCAGTACTTC. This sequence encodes CASSGSDSSPYEQYF. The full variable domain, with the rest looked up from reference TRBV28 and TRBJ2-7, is DVKVTQSSRYLVKRTGEKVFLECVQDMDHENMFWYRQDPGLGLRLIYFSYDVKMKEKGDIPEGYSVSREKKERFSLILESASTNQTSMYLCASSGSDSSPYEQYFGPGTRLTVT.

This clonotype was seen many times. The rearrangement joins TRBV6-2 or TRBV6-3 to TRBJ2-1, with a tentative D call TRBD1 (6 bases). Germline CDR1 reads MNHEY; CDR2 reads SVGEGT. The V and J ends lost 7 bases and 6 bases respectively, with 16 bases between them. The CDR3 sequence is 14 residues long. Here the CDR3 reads CASTEVTGSNEQFF. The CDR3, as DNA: TGTGCCAGCACCGAGGTTACAGGGTCCAATGAGCAGTTCTTC.

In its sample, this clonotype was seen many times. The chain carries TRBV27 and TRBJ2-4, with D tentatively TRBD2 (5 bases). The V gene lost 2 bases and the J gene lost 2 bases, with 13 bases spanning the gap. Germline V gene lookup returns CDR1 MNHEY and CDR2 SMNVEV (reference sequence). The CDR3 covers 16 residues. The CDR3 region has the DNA TGTGCCAGCAGTTTACTCGGGGTTAGATCCAAAAACATTCAGTACTTC. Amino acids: CASSLLGVRSKNIQYF.

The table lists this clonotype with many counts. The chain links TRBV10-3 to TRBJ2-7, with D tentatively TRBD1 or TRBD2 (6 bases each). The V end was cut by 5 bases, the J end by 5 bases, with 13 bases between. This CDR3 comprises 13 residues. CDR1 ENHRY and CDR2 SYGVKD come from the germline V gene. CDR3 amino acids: CAISRGVAHEQYF. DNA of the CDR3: TGTGCCATCAGTAGGGGGGTAGCCCACGAGCAGTACTTC.

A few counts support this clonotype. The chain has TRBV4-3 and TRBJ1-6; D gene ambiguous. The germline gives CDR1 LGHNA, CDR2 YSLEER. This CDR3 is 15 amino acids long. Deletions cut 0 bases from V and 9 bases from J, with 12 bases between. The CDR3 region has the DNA TGCGCCAGCAGCCAAGATGTTCTTAAGAGTTCACCCCTCCACTTT. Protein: CASSQDVLKSSPLHF.

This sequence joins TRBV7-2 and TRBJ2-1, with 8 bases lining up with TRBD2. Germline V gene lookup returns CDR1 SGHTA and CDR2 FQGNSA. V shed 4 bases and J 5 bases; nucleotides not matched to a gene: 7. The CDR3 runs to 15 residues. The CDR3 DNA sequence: TGTGCCAGCAGCTCCCGGGGGGGCGGTAACAATGAGCAGTTCTTC. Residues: CASSSRGGGNNEQFF. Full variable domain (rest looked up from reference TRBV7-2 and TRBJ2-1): GAGVSQSPSNKVTEKGKDVELRCDPISGHTALYWYRQSLGQGLEFLIYFQGNSAPDKSGLPSDRFSAERTGGSVSTLTIQRTQQEDSAVYLCASSSRGGGNNEQFFGPGTRLTVL.

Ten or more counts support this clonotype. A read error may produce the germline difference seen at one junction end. The CDR3 reads CASRQDIETHNEQFF. DNA for the CDR3: TGCGCCAGCAGACAAGATATAGAGACCCACAATGAGCAGTTCTTC. The chain employs TRBV4-1 and TRBJ2-1; D not resolved. This CDR3 contains 15 residues. The V gene's germline CDR1 is MGHRA and CDR2 YSYEKL.

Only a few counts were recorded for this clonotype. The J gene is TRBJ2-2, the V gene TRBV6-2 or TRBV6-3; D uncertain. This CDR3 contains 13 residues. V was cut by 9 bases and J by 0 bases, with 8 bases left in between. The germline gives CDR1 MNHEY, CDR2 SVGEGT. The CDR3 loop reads CASLTPNTGELFF. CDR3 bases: TGTGCCAGTCTGACACCGAACACCGGGGAGCTGTTTTTT.

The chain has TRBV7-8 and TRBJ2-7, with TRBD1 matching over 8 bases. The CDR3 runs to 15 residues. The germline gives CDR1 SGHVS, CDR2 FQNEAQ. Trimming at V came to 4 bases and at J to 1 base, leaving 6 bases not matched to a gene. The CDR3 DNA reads TGTGCCAGCAGCTCAAGACAGGGGAGGTCCTACGAGCAGTACTTC. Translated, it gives CASSSRQGRSYEQYF.

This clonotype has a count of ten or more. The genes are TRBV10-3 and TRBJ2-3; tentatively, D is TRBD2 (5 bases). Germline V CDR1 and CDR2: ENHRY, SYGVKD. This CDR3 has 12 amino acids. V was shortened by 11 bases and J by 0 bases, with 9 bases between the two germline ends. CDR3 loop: CAAGASTDTQYF. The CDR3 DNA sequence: TGTGCCGCGGGTGCTAGCACAGATACGCAGTATTTT.

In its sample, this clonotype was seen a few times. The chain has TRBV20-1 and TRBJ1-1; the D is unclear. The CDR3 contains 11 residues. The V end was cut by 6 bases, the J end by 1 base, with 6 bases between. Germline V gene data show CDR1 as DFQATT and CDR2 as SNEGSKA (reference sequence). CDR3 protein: CSAVKNTEAFF. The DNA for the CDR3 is TGCAGTGCCGTAAAGAACACTGAAGCTTTCTTT.

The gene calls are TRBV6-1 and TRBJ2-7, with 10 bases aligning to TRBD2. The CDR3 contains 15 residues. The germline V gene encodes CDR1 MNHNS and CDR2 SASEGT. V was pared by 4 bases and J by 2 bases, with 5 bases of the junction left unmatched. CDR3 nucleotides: TGTGCCAGCAGTGCCCAGCGGGGGGGCCCCTACGAGCAGTACTTC. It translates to CASSAQRGGPYEQYF.

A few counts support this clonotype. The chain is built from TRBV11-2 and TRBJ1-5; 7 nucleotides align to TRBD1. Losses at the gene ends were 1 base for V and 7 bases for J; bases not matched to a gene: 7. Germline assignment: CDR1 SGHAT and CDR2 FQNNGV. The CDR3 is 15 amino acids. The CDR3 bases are TGTGCCAGCAGCTTAGTAGGGGGCGAGGGACAGCCCCAGCATTTT. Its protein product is CASSLVGGEGQPQHF. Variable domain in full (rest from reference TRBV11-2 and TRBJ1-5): EAGVAQSPRYKIIEKRQSVAFWCNPISGHATLYWYQQILGQGPKLLIQFQNNGVVDDSQLPKDRFSAERLKGVDSTLKIQPAKLEDSAVYLCASSLVGGEGQPQHFGDGTRLSIL.

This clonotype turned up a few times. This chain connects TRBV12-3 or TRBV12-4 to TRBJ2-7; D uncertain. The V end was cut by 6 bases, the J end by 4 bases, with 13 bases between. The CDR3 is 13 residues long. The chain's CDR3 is CASSPLNTYEQYF. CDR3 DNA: TGTGCCAGCAGCCCCCTGAACACATACGAGCAGTACTTC.

As DNA, the CDR3 is TGTGCCAGCAGTTCGGGACTAGCGGGCGTGCGGGGTACGCAGTATTTT. Its protein is CASSSGLAGVRGTQYF. V is TRBV28 and J is TRBJ2-3, with 12 positions matching TRBD2. Germline assignment: CDR1 MDHEN and CDR2 SYDVKM. J lost 8 bases, V lost 4 bases, and 10 bases had no gene match. This CDR3 spans 16 amino acids.

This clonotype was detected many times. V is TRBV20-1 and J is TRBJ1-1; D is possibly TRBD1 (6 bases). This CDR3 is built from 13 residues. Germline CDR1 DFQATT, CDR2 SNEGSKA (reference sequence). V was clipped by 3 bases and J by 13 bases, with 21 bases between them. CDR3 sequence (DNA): TGCAGTGCTAGGGACCAAAGGAAGAGGGGGGTTTTCTTT. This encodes CSARDQRKRGVFF.

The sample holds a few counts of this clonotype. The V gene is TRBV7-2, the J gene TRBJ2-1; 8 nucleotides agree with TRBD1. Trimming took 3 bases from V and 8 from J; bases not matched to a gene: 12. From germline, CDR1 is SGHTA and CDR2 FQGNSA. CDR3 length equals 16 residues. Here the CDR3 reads CASSLRGQGTFYEQFF. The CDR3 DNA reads TGTGCCAGCAGCTTGCGTGGACAGGGCACTTTCTATGAGCAGTTCTTC.

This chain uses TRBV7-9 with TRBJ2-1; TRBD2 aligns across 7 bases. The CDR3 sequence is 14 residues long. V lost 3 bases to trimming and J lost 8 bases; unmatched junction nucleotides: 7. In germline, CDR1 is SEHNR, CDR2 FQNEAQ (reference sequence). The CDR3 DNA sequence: TGTGCCAGCAGCTTTATGACCGGGGGGTATGAGCAGTTCTTC. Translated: CASSFMTGGYEQFF.